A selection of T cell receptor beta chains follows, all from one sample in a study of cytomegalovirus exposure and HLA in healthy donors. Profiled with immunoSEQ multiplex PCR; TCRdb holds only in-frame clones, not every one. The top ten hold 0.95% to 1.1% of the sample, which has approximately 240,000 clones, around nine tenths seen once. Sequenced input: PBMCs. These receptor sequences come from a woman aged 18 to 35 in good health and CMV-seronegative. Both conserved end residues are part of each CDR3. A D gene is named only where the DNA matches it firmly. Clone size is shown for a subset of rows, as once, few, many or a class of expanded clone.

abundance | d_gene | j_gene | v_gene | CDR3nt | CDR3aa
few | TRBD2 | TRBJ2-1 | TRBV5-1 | TGCGCCAGCAGCTACGGGACTAGCGGAGGCAATGAGCAGTTCTTC | CASSYGTSGGNEQFF
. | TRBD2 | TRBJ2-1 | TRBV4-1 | TGCGCCAGCTCCCGACTAGCGGGGGGGGACTACAATGAGCAGTTCTTC | CASSRLAGGDYNEQFF
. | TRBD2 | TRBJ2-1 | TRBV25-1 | TGTGCCAGCAGTGCGGGACTAACGTACAATGAGCAGTTCTTC | CASSAGLTYNEQFF
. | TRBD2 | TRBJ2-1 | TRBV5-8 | TGTGCCAGCAGCAAGGGAGGGGCAGACGACAATGAGCAGTTCTTC | CASSKGGADDNEQFF
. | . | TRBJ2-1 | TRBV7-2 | TGTGCCAGCAGCTTTACTTGGGGGGGCCAAGAGCAGTTCTTC | CASSFTWGGQEQFF
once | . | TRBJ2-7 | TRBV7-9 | TGTGCCAGCAGCCGAACTTTAAACGAGCAGTACTTC | CASSRTLNEQYF
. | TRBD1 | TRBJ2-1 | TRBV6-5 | TGTGCCAGCAGGCTAATTTCCGGGACAGAGAATGAGCAGTTCTTC | CASRLISGTENEQFF
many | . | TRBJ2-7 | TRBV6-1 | TGTGCCAGCAGTGTCAGGGCCGAGCAGTACTTC | CASSVRAEQYF
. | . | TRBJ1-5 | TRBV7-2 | TGTGCCAGCAGCTTCAGGGGAGAGCCCCAGCATTTT | CASSFRGEPQHF
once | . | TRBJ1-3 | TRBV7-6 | TGTGCCAGCAGCTTCACGAGCGAGGACACCATATATTTT | CASSFTSEDTIYF
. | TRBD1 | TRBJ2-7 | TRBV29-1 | TGCAGCGTTAAAAGTAGGGGGACAGGGGGCAATTACGAGCAGTACTTC | CSVKSRGTGGNYEQYF
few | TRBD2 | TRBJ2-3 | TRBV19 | TGTGCCAGTAGACTAGCGGGAGCAGATACGCAGTATTTT | CASRLAGADTQYF
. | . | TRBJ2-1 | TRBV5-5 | TGTGCCAGCAGCCTCGGGGTTTACAATGAGCAGTTCTTC | CASSLGVYNEQFF